This T cell receptor (beta chain) is drawn from a study of cytomegalovirus exposure and HLA in healthy donors. Vbeta (60) and Jbeta (13) primers were used in the PCR. The assay was immunoSEQ multiplex PCR, and TCRdb's table has in-frame clones only and misses some. The table for this sample gives some 60,000 clones. For this clone: Its antigen is not known.

Regarding the study as a whole: A missense variant in DCLRE1C was later tied to TCR beta V- and J-gene trimming. Reportedly, TCR beta sequences accurately predicted HLA-A and HLA-B alleles in most subjects.

In germline, CDR1 is GTSNPN, CDR2 SVGIG (reference sequence). The CDR3 consists of 13 residues. Trimming left V 1 base short and J 5 bases short, with 11 bases between. This receptor was obtained from a male donor in good health and CMV-seronegative. This rearrangement joins TRBV30 to TRBJ2-5; no clear D gene. Sequencing was done on a sample of PBMCs. The CDR3 protein is CAWSGNSRETQYF. The DNA of the CDR3 is TGTGCCTGGAGTGGAAACTCTAGGGAGACCCAGTACTTC.